This section outlines one T cell receptor (beta chain) sequence together with its context. As yet, its antigen is unknown. This CDR3 is 15 amino acids long. From germline, CDR1 is SGHTA and CDR2 FQGNSA. Trimming took 5 bases from V and 0 from J; bases not matched to a gene: 4. PCR employed 60 Vbeta and 13 Jbeta primers. TCRdb keeps only in-frame clones here, not all; method: immunoSEQ multiplex PCR. The repertoire holds fewer than 85,000 clones, with more than 60% as singletons. The sample belongs to a study of cytomegalovirus exposure and HLA in healthy donors. Study observations and caveats: CMV serostatus stood as the only immune exposure information on hand. Most subjects had HLA-A and HLA-B alleles reportedly predicted accurately by TCR beta sequences.

Sequenced input: PBMCs. This receptor was identified in a male donor in good health and CMV-seropositive. The chain couples TRBV7-2 to TRBJ2-7; the match to TRBD1 covers 10 bases. The CDR3, as DNA: TGTGCCAGCAGCGGCCGGGACAGGGGCTCCTACGAGCAGTACTTC. It encodes CASSGRDRGSYEQYF. Based on the CDR3 plus reference TRBV7-2 and TRBJ2-7, the full variable domain is GAGVSQSPSNKVTEKGKDVELRCDPISGHTALYWYRQSLGQGLEFLIYFQGNSAPDKSGLPSDRFSAERTGGSVSTLTIQRTQQEDSAVYLCASSGRDRGSYEQYFGPGTRLTVT.